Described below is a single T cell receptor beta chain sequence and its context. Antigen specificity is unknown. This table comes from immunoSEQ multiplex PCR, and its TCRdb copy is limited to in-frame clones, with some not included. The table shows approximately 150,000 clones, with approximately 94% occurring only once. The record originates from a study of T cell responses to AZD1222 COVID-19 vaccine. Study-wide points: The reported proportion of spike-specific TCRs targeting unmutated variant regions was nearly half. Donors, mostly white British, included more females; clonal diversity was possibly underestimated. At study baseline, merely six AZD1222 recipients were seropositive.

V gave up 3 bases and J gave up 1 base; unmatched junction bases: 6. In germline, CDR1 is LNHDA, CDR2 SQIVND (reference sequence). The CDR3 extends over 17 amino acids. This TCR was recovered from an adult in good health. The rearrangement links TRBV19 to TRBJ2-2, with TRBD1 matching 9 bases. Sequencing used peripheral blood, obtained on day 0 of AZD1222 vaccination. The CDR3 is CASSIWAGQGNTGELFF. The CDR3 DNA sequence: TGTGCCAGTAGTATCTGGGCGGGACAGGGGAACACCGGGGAGCTGTTTTTT. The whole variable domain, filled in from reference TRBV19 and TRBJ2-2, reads DGGITQSPKYLFRKEGQNVTLSCEQNLNHDAMYWYRQDPGQGLRLIYYSQIVNDFQKGDIAEGYSVSREKKESFPLTVTSAQKNPTAFYLCASSIWAGQGNTGELFFGEGSRLTVL.